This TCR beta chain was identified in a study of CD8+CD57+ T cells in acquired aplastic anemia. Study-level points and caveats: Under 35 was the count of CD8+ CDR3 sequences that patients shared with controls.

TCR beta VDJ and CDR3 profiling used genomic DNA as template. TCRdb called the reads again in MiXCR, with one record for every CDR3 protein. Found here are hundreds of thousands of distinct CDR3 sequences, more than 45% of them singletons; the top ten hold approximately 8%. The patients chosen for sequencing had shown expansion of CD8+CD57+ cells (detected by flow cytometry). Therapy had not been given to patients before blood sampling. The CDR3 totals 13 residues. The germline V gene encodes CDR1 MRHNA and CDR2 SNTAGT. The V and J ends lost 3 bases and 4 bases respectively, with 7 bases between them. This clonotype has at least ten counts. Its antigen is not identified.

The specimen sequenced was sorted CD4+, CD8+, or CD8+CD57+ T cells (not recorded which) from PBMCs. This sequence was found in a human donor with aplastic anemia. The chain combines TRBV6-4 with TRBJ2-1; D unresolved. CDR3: CASSEGVYNEQFF. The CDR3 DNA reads TGTGCCAGCAGTGAGGGTGTATACAATGAGCAGTTCTTC.